The T cell receptor beta chain described here comes from a study of cytotoxic CD8 clonotypes in ibrutinib-treated CLL. The CDR3 is 12 amino acids. CDR1 and CDR2 from the germline V gene are SGHTS and YDEGEE. Assay: immunoSEQ multiplex PCR; the TCRdb copy retains only in-frame clones and omits some. The sample records fewer than 300,000 clones, less than 85% being singletons. The chain is built from TRBV5-8 and TRBJ2-7, with D tentatively TRBD1 (5 bases). The receptor comes from a human donor with chronic lymphocytic leukemia. This specimen was PBMCs, taken at disease progression, from a patient treated with ibrutinib. CDR3 DNA sequence: TGTGCTCGGACCAGGGTTCCCTACGAGCAGTACTTC. It codes for CARTRVPYEQYF.